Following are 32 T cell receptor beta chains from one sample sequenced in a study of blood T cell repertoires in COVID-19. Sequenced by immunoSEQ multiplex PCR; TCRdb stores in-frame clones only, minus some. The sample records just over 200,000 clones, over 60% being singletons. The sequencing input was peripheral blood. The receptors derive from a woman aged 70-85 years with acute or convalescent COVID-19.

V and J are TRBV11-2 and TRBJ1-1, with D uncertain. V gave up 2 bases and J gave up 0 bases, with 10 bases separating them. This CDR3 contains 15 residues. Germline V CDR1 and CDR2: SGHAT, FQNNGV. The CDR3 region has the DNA TGTGCCAGCAGCTTAACGACTTCCATGAACACTGAAGCTTTCTTT. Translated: CASSLTTSMNTEAFF.

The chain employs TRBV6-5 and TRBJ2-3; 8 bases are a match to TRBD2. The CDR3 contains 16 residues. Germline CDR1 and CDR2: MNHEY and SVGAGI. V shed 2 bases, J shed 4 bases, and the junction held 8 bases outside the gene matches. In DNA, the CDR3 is TGTGCCAGCAGTTACAGGCCGGGACTAGGGGCAGATACGCAGTATTTT. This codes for CASSYRPGLGADTQYF.

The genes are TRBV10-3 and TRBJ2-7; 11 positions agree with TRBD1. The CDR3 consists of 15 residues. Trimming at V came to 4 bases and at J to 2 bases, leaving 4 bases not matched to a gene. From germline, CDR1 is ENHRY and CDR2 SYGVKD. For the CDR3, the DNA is TGTGCCATCAGTGGACCGGGACAGGGGGCCTACGAGCAGTACTTC. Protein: CAISGPGQGAYEQYF.

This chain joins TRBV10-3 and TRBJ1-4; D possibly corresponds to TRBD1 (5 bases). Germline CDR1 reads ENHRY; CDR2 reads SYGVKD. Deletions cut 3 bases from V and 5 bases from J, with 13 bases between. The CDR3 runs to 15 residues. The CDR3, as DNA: TGTGCCATCAGTGACGGTCGGGGGATGAATGAAAAACTGTTTTTT. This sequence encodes CAISDGRGMNEKLFF.

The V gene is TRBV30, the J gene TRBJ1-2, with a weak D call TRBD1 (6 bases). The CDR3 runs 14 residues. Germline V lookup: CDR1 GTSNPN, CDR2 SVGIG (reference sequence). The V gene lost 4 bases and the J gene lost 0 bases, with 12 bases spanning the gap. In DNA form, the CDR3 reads TGTGCCTGGATCATGACAGGAACTAACTATGGCTACACCTTC. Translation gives CAWIMTGTNYGYTF. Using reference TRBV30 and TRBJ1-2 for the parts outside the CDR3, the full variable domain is SQTIHQWPATLVQPVGSPLSLECTVEGTSNPNLYWYRQAAGRGLQLLFYSVGIGQISSEVPQNLSASRPQDRQFILSSKKLLLSDSGFYLCAWIMTGTNYGYTFGSGTRLTVV.

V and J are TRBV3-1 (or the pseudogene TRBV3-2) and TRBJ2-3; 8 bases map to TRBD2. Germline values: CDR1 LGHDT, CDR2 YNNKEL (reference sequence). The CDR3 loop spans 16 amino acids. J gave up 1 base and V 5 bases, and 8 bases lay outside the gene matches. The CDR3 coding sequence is TGTGCCAGCAGCTCTCTAGCGGGCCGCGGCACAGATACGCAGTATTTT. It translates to CASSSLAGRGTDTQYF.

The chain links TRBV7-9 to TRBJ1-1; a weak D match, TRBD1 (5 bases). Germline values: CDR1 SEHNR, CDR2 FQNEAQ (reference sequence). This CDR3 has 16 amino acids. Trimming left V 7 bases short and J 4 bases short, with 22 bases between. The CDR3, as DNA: TGTGCCAGCACACTTAGCTTTGGGGGGGAATTCACTGAAGCTTTCTTT. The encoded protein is CASTLSFGGEFTEAFF.

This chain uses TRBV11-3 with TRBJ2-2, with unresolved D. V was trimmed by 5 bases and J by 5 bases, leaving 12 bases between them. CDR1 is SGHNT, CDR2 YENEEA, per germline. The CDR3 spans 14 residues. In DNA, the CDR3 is TGTGCCAGCAGCCCGAGCCCGAGTACCGGGGAGCTGTTTTTT. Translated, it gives CASSPSPSTGELFF.

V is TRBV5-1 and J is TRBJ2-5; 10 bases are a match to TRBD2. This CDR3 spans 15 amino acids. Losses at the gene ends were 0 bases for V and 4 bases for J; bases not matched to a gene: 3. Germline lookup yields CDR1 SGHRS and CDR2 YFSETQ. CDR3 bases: TGCGCCAGCAGCTTGGTAGCGGGAGGAGGAGAGACCCAGTACTTC. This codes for CASSLVAGGGETQYF.

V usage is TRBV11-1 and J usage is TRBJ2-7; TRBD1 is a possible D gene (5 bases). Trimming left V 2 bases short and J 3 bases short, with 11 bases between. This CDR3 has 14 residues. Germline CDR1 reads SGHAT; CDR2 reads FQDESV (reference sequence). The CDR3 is CASSLFPDSYEQYF. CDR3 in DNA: TGTGCCAGCAGCTTATTCCCCGACAGCTACGAGCAGTACTTC.

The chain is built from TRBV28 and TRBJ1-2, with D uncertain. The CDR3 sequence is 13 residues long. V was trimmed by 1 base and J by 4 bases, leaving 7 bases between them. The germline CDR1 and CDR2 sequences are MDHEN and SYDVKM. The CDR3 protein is CASSLSEPYGYTF. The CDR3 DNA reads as TGTGCCAGCAGTTTATCTGAGCCCTATGGCTACACCTTC.

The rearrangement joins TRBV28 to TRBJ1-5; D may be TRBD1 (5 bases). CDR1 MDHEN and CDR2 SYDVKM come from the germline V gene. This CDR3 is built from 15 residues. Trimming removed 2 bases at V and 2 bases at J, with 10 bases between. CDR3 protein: CASSLRGSGNQPQHF. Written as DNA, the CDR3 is TGTGCCAGCAGTTTAAGGGGTTCGGGCAATCAGCCCCAGCATTTT.

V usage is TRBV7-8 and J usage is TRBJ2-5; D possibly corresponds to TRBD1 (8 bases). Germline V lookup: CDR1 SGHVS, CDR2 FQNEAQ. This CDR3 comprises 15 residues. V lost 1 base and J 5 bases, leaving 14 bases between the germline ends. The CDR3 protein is CASSLGLQGGETQYF. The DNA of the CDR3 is TGTGCCAGCAGCTTAGGGTTACAGGGGGGGGAGACCCAGTACTTC.

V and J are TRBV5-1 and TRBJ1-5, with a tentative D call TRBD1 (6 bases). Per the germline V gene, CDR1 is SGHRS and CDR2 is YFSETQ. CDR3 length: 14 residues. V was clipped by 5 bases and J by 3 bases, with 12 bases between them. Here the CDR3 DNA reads TGCGCCAGCAGACCGGACAGCCTCAATCAGCCCCAGCATTTT. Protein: CASRPDSLNQPQHF.

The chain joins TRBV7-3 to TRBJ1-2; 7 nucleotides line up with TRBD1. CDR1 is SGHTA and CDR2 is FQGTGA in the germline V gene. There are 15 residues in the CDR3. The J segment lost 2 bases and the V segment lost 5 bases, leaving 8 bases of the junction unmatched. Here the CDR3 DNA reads TGTGCCAGCAGCCTATCCGGGACAGACAACTATGGCTACACCTTC. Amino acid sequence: CASSLSGTDNYGYTF.

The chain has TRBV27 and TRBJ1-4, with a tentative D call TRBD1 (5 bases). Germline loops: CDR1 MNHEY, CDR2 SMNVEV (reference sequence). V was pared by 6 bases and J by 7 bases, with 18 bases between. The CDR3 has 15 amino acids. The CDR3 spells CASSPILRGSEKLFF. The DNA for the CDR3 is TGTGCCAGCAGCCCTATCTTGCGGGGCAGTGAAAAACTGTTTTTT.

CDR3 region: CASSEYKRPIPNTGELFF. Here the CDR3 DNA reads TGTGCCAGCAGTGAATACAAGAGGCCAATACCAAACACCGGGGAGCTGTTTTTT. The chain employs TRBV2 and TRBJ2-2; D gene uncertain. The V gene lost 2 bases and the J gene lost 2 bases, with 18 bases spanning the gap. In germline, CDR1 is SNHLY, CDR2 FYNNEI. This CDR3 contains 18 residues.

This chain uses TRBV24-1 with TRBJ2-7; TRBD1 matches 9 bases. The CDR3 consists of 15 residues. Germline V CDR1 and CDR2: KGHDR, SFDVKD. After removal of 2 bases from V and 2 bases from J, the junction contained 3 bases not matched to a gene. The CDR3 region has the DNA TGTGCCACCAGTGATTCCAGGACAGGGGCCTACGAGCAGTACTTC. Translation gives CATSDSRTGAYEQYF.

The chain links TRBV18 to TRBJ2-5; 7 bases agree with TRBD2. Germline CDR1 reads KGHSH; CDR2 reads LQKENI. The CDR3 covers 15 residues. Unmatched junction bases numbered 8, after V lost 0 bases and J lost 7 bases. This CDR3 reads CASSPPGSGLGTQYF. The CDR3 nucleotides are TGTGCCAGCTCACCACCGGGTAGCGGGCTAGGGACCCAGTACTTC.

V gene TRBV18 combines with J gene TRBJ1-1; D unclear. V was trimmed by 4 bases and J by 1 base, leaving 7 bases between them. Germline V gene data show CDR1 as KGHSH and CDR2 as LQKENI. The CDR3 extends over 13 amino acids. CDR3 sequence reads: CASSLTQNTEAFF. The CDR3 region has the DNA TGTGCCAGCTCACTCACACAGAACACTGAAGCTTTCTTT. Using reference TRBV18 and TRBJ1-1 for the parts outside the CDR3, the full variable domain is NAGVMQNPRHLVRRRGQEARLRCSPMKGHSHVYWYRQLPEEGLKFMVYLQKENIIDESGMPKERFSAEFPKEGPSILRIQQVVRGDSAAYFCASSLTQNTEAFFGQGTRLTVV.

CDR3 sequence (DNA): TGTGCCAGCAGCCTGGGACAGGGGGTGTCTGGGGCCAACGTCCTGACTTTC. It is translated as CASSLGQGVSGANVLTF. V and J are TRBV3-1 (or the pseudogene TRBV3-2) and TRBJ2-6; TRBD1 matches at 11 bases. Germline CDR1 reads LGHDT; CDR2 reads YNNKEL (reference sequence). J lost 1 base, V lost 4 bases, and 3 bases had no gene match. The CDR3 is 17 amino acids.

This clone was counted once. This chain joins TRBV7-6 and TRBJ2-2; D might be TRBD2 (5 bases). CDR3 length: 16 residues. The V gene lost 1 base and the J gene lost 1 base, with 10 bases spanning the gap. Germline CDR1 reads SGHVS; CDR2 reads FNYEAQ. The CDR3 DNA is TGTGCCAGCAGCTTAGGTAGAGCGGTGAACACCGGGGAGCTGTTTTTT. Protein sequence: CASSLGRAVNTGELFF.

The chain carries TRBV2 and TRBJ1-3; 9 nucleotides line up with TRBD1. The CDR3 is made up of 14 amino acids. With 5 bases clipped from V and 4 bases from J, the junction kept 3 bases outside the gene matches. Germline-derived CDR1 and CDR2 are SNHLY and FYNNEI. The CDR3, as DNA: TGTGCCAGCAGTCGTGGACAGGGGGGAAACACCATATATTTT. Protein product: CASSRGQGGNTIYF. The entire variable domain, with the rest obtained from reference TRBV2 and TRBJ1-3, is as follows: EPEVTQTPSHQVTQMGQEVILRCVPISNHLYFYWYRQILGQKVEFLVSFYNNEISEKSEIFDDQFSVERPDGSNFTLKIRSTKLEDSAMYFCASSRGQGGNTIYFGEGSWLTVV.

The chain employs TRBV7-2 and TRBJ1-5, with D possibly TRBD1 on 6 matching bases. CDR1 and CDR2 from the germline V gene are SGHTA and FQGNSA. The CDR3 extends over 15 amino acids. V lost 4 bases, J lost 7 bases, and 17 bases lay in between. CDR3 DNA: TGTGCCAGCAGCTCGTTCCAGGGAGGGGGACAGCCCCAGCATTTT. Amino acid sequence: CASSSFQGGGQPQHF.

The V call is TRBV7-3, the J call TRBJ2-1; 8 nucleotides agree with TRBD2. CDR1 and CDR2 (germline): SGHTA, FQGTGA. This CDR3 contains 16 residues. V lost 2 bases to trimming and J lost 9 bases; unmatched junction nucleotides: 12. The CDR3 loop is CASSLFFSGVAGEQFF. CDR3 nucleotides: TGTGCCAGCAGCTTATTCTTTAGCGGGGTTGCCGGTGAGCAGTTCTTC. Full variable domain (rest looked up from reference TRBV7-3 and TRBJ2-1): GAGVSQTPSNKVTEKGKYVELRCDPISGHTALYWYRQSLGQGPEFLIYFQGTGAADDSGLPNDRFFAVRPEGSVSTLKIQRTERGDSAVYLCASSLFFSGVAGEQFFGPGTRLTVL.

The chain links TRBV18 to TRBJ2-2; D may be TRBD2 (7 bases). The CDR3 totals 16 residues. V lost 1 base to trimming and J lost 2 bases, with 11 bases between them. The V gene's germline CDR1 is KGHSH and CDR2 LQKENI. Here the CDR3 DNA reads TGTGCCAGCTCACCACAGGGAGGGGGAAACACCGGGGAGCTGTTTTTT. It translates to CASSPQGGGNTGELFF.

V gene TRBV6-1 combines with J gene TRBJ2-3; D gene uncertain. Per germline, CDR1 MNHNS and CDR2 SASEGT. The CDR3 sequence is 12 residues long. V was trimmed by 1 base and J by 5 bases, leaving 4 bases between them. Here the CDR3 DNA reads TGTGCCAGCAGTGAAGTAGAAGATACGCAGTATTTT. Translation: CASSEVEDTQYF.

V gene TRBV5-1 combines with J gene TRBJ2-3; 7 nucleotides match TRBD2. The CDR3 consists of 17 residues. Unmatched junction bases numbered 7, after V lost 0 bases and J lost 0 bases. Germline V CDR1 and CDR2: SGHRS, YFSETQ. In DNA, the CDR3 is TGCGCCAGCAGCTTGGCTCCGCCGGGACTAAGCACAGATACGCAGTATTTT. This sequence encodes CASSLAPPGLSTDTQYF.

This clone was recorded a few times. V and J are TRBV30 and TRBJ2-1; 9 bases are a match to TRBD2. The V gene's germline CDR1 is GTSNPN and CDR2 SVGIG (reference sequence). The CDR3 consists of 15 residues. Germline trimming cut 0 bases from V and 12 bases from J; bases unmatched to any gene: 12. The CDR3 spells CAWSVKAGGPRGQFF. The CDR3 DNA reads TGTGCCTGGAGTGTAAAGGCGGGAGGGCCCCGTGGGCAGTTCTTC.

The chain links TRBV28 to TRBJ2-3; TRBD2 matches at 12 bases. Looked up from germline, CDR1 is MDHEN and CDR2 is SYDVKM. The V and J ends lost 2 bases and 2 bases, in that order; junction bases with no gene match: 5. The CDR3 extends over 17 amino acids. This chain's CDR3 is CASSLTLAGGPTDTQYF. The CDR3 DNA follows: TGTGCCAGCAGTTTAACCCTAGCGGGAGGGCCCACAGATACGCAGTATTTT. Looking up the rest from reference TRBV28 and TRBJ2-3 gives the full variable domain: DVKVTQSSRYLVKRTGEKVFLECVQDMDHENMFWYRQDPGLGLRLIYFSYDVKMKEKGDIPEGYSVSREKKERFSLILESASTNQTSMYLCASSLTLAGGPTDTQYFGPGTRLTVL.

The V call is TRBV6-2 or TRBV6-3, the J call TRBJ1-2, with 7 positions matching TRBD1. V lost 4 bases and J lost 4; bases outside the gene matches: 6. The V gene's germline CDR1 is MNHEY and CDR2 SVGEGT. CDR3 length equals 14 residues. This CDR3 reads CASSSFPGGYGYTF. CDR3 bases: TGTGCCAGCAGTTCCTTCCCAGGGGGCTATGGCTACACCTTC.

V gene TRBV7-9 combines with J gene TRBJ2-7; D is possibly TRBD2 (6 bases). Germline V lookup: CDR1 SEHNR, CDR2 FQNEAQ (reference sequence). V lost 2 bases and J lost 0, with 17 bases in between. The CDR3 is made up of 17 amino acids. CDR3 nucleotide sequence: TGTGCCAGCAGCTTATCGGGAGTCAGGGCGGTCTCCTACGAGCAGTACTTC. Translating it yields CASSLSGVRAVSYEQYF.